One and the same sample provided the 11 T cell receptor beta chains below, sequenced in a study of cytomegalovirus exposure and HLA in healthy donors. Both 60 Vbeta primers and 13 Jbeta primers went into the PCR. The table came from immunoSEQ multiplex PCR; TCRdb's copy has only in-frame clones and leaves some out. The profile shows 90,000 to 110,000 clones, 69% of them singletons. Specimen: PBMCs. All receptors derive from a woman in her 70s in good health and CMV-seropositive.

This chain links TRBV7-9 with TRBJ1-1; TRBD1 matches 7 bases. CDR1 and CDR2 from the germline V gene are SEHNR and FQNEAQ (reference sequence). The junction had 9 bases not matched to a gene; V was cut back by 5 bases and J by 3 bases. The CDR3 is 15 amino acids. The DNA for the CDR3 is TGTGCCAGCAGCCCTAACACAGGGGCGTACACTGAAGCTTTCTTT. Protein sequence: CASSPNTGAYTEAFF.

V usage is TRBV14 and J usage is TRBJ1-1; 7 bases align to TRBD1. Germline CDR1 is SGHDN and CDR2 is FVKESK. Losses at the gene ends were 3 bases for V and 0 bases for J; bases not matched to a gene: 10. This CDR3 has 17 amino acids. CDR3 nucleotides: TGTGCCAGCAGCCAGGGACCCGGGACAGTCATGAACACTGAAGCTTTCTTT. Translating gives CASSQGPGTVMNTEAFF.

This clone was counted a few times. CDR3 protein: CASSSRAGGRDYGYTF. The CDR3 nucleotides read TGTGCCAGCAGTTCTAGGGCGGGGGGACGTGACTATGGCTACACCTTC. This sequence joins TRBV27 and TRBJ1-2; weak D call: TRBD1 (5 bases). CDR1 is MNHEY and CDR2 is SMNVEV in the germline V gene (reference sequence). Trimming took 4 bases from V and 3 from J, leaving 18 bases between them. The length of the CDR3 is 16 residues.

The V gene is TRBV5-6, the J gene TRBJ2-7, with TRBD2 matching 9 bases. With V trimmed by 2 bases and J by 9 bases, 6 bases remained unmatched. Germline V CDR1 and CDR2: SGHDT, YYEEEE. The CDR3 runs 13 residues. In DNA, the CDR3 is TGTGCCAGCAGCTTCTATGGCGGGGGGGCGCAGTACTTC. Protein sequence: CASSFYGGGAQYF.

The V gene is TRBV11-3, the J gene TRBJ1-1; 8 nucleotides match TRBD1. Looked up from germline, CDR1 is SGHNT and CDR2 is YENEEA. J was trimmed by 0 bases and V by 1 base; bases with no gene match: 4. The CDR3 extends over 16 amino acids. CDR3 region: CASSLGGQGLNTEAFF. CDR3 nucleotides: TGTGCCAGCAGCTTAGGTGGACAGGGTTTGAACACTGAAGCTTTCTTT.

In the case of this clone: Within the sample, other DNA sequences also encode this same CDR3. This sequence joins TRBV5-1 and TRBJ2-3; D might be TRBD2 (6 bases). The CDR3 is 13 amino acids. Per germline, CDR1 SGHRS and CDR2 YFSETQ. V was shortened by 3 bases and J by 3 bases, with 8 bases between the two germline ends. In DNA form, the CDR3 reads TGCGCCAGCAGCTCCGGGGGAACAGATACGCAGTATTTT. Its translation: CASSSGGTDTQYF.

This chain joins TRBV7-9 and TRBJ2-4, with D perhaps matching TRBD1 (5 bases). With 5 bases removed from V and 11 bases from J, the gap between germline ends came to 19 bases. Germline loops: CDR1 SEHNR, CDR2 FQNEAQ (reference sequence). CDR3 size: 14 residues. CDR3 sequence (DNA): TGTGCCAGCAGCCCCTTCAGCCCAGGGTGGGTTCAGTACTTC. It codes for CASSPFSPGWVQYF.

This clone was found a few times. V usage is TRBV18 and J usage is TRBJ2-5, with D uncertain. CDR1 and CDR2 from the germline V gene are KGHSH and LQKENI. The CDR3 is 14 residues long. Trimming cost V 0 bases and J 2 bases, with 7 bases left between them. The CDR3 sequence is CASSPPTRQETQYF. The CDR3 coding sequence is TGTGCCAGCTCACCACCGACACGTCAAGAGACCCAGTACTTC. Complete variable domain (other parts from reference TRBV18 and TRBJ2-5): NAGVMQNPRHLVRRRGQEARLRCSPMKGHSHVYWYRQLPEEGLKFMVYLQKENIIDESGMPKERFSAEFPKEGPSILRIQQVVRGDSAAYFCASSPPTRQETQYFGPGTRLLVL.

J is TRBJ1-5 and V is TRBV30; 7 bases match TRBD1. CDR3 length: 14 residues. After removal of 3 bases from V and 3 bases from J, the junction contained 5 bases not matched to a gene. In germline, CDR1 is GTSNPN, CDR2 SVGIG (reference sequence). The CDR3: CAWSLTGPNQPQHF. Here the CDR3 DNA reads TGTGCCTGGAGCCTGACAGGGCCCAATCAGCCCCAGCATTTT.

The chain carries TRBV5-1 and TRBJ1-2; D possibly corresponds to TRBD1 (5 bases). The germline CDR1 and CDR2 sequences are SGHRS and YFSETQ. Trimming removed 5 bases from V and 3 bases from J, with 8 bases in between. The CDR3 extends over 12 amino acids. The CDR3 sequence is CASSLTDYGYTF. For the CDR3, the DNA is TGCGCCAGCAGTTTGACAGACTATGGCTACACCTTC.

The rearrangement uses TRBV18 and TRBJ1-1, with D possibly TRBD1 on 6 matching bases. The CDR3 is 16 amino acids. The germline gives CDR1 KGHSH, CDR2 LQKENI. V shed 3 bases and J shed 4 bases, with 18 bases lying between them. CDR3 sequence (DNA): TGTGCCAGCTCACCGGTGGCAGGGGAGGGTGGCACTGAAGCTTTCTTT. Translated, it gives CASSPVAGEGGTEAFF. The whole variable domain, remainder taken from reference TRBV18 and TRBJ1-1, is NAGVMQNPRHLVRRRGQEARLRCSPMKGHSHVYWYRQLPEEGLKFMVYLQKENIIDESGMPKERFSAEFPKEGPSILRIQQVVRGDSAAYFCASSPVAGEGGTEAFFGQGTRLTVV.